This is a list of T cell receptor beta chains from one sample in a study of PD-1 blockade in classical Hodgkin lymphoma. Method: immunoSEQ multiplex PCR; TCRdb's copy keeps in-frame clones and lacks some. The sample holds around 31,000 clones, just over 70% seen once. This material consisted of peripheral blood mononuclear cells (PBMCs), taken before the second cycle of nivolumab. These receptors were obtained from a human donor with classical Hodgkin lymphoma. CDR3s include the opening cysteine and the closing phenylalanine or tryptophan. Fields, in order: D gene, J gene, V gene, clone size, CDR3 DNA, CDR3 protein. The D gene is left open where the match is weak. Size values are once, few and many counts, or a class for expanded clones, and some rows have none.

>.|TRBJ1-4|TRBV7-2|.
TGTGCCAGCAGCCTCCGACCTCTTGCAACTAATGAAAAACTGTTTTTT
CASSLRPLATNEKLFF
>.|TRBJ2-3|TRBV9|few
TGTGCCAGCAGCGTAGTTCTCACAGATACGCAGTATTTT
CASSVVLTDTQYF
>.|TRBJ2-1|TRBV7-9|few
TGTGCCAGCAGCTTAGTGAGTCTGAGCTCCTACAATGAGCAGTTCTTC
CASSLVSLSSYNEQFF
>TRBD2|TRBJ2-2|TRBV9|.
TGTGCCAGCAGCGAACTAGCGGGGGGGCACGGGGAGCTGTTTTTT
CASSELAGGHGELFF
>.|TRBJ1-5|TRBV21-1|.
TGTGCCAGCAACAGCCGCAATCAGCCCCAGCATTTT
CASNSRNQPQHF
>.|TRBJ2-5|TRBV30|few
TGTGCCTGGAGTGTGCAAGAGACCCAGTACTTC
CAWSVQETQYF
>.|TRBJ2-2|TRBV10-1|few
TGCGCCAGCAGGAGAGGGTTCACCGGGGAGCTGTTTTTT
CASRRGFTGELFF
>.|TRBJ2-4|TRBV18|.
TGTGCCAGCTCACCATCAATCTCCCTTATCCGGGACCCAAACATTCAGTACTTC
CASSPSISLIRDPNIQYF
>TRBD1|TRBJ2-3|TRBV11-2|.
TGTGCCAGCAGAAGGACAGGGGGTAGGGCAGATACGCAGTATTTT
CASRRTGGRADTQYF
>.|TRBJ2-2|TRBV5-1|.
TGCGCCAGCAGCTTGCAGACAGTAATGAACACCGGGGAGCTGTTTTTT
CASSLQTVMNTGELFF
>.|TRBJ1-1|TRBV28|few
TGTGCCAGCAGTTTAACCGGTCAGGCGAACACTGAAGCTTTCTTT
CASSLTGQANTEAFF
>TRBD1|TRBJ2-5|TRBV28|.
TGTGCCAGCAGTTTAGAAAACGGACAGGGGGCCTTCCAAGAGACCCAGTACTTC
CASSLENGQGAFQETQYF
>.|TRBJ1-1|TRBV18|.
TGTGCCAGCTCACCCGAGGCGAGCACTGAAGCTTTCTTT
CASSPEASTEAFF
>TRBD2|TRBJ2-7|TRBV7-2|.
TGTGCCAGCAGCTTAGCCGGACTAGCGCCCCACGAGCAGTACTTC
CASSLAGLAPHEQYF
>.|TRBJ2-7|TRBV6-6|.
TGTGCCAGCAGTTACCGGGACGAGCAGTACTTC
CASSYRDEQYF
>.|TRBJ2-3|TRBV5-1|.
TGCGCCAGCAGCTTGGCCGGGGTCAGGGGATCTAGCACAGATACGCAGTATTTT
CASSLAGVRGSSTDTQYF
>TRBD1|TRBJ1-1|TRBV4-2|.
TGTGCCAGCAGCCGACTGTGGGACAGCAACACTGAAGCTTTCTTT
CASSRLWDSNTEAFF